Following are 18 T cell receptor beta chains from one sample sequenced in a study of T-cell reconstitution after alpha-beta-depleted transplantation in children. Unique molecular identifiers tagged the TCRbeta library. MiXCR was run by TCRdb on the PCR reads, yielding one entry per CDR3 protein. The sample comprises 200,000 to 250,000 distinct CDR3 sequences, about 26% of which are singletons, and about 2.6% rests with the top ten. The sample here was PBMCs, taken before TCRalphabeta/CD19-depleted stem cell transplant. The receptors originated from a girl aged 2 to 10 with Fanconi anemia, due to receive a stem cell transplant.

V usage is TRBV28 and J usage is TRBJ2-7; the match to TRBD1 covers 7 bases. Germline V gives CDR1 MDHEN, CDR2 SYDVKM. This CDR3 region has 13 residues. The V and J ends lost 6 bases and 3 bases, in that order; junction bases with no gene match: 5. In DNA, the CDR3 is TGTGCCAGCAGCGACAGGGTGAACTACGAGCAGTACTTC. It yields the protein CASSDRVNYEQYF.

This clonotype was found many times. The chain has TRBV12-3 or TRBV12-4 and TRBJ2-7, with D perhaps TRBD1 (6 bases). The ends were cut back, 6 bases at V and 9 bases at J, with 18 bases in the middle. There are 13 residues in the CDR3. The CDR3 DNA sequence: TGTGCCAGCAGCCTCACGACCAGGGGCGGGCAGTACTTC. This gives the protein CASSLTTRGGQYF.

This clonotype was observed a few times. This chain connects TRBV5-1 to TRBJ2-3; D remains ambiguous. Trimming pared 4 bases from V and 2 bases from J, leaving 5 bases between. The CDR3 has 12 residues. Germline V gene sequence: CDR1 SGHRS, CDR2 YFSETQ. DNA for the CDR3: TGCGCCAGCAGCCATACCACAGATACGCAGTATTTT. Encoded protein: CASSHTTDTQYF.

The sample holds a few counts of this clonotype. The chain is built from TRBV28 and TRBJ2-3; 8 nucleotides match TRBD1. Germline assignment: CDR1 MDHEN and CDR2 SYDVKM. There are 15 residues in the CDR3. Germline trimming cut 2 bases from V and 8 bases from J; bases unmatched to any gene: 9. The CDR3 is CASSLPAGGEVTQYF. The CDR3 DNA sequence: TGTGCCAGCAGTTTACCCGCAGGGGGCGAGGTTACGCAGTATTTT.

In this sample, this clonotype turned up many times. CDR3 loop: CSVVEYRDTYEQYF. Here the CDR3 DNA reads TGCAGCGTTGTAGAGTACAGGGACACCTACGAGCAGTACTTC. The chain combines TRBV29-1 with TRBJ2-7, with a weak D call TRBD1 (6 bases). Between the trimmed V and J ends, which lost 4 bases and 2 bases, there was a span of 15 bases. Per the germline V gene, CDR1 is SQVTM and CDR2 is ANQGSEA. This CDR3 region has 14 residues.

This chain links TRBV4-2 with TRBJ2-1; 10 nucleotides align to TRBD2. V dropped 1 base and J dropped 0; count of bases not matched to a gene: 3. This CDR3 spans 17 amino acids. The V gene's germline CDR1 is LGHNA and CDR2 YNFKEQ. The CDR3 reads CASSQGASGSSYNEQFF. Here the CDR3 DNA reads TGTGCCAGCAGCCAAGGGGCTAGCGGGAGCTCCTACAATGAGCAGTTCTTC.

The V gene is TRBV30, the J gene TRBJ2-3; D remains ambiguous. The CDR3 covers 15 residues. The germline V gene has CDR1 GTSNPN and CDR2 SVGIG (reference sequence). Trimming took off 0 bases at V and 1 base at J, with 11 bases between the two ends. CDR3 nucleotides: TGTGCCTGGAGTGTACGTGGTGTCGGCACAGATACGCAGTATTTT. As protein: CAWSVRGVGTDTQYF.

V is TRBV7-4 and J is TRBJ1-3; TRBD1 might be the D (5 bases). CDR1 and CDR2 from the germline V gene are SGHVT and SQSDAQ. Trimming removed 4 bases from V and 0 bases from J, with 10 bases in between. The CDR3 runs to 15 residues. The DNA for the CDR3 is TGTGCCAGCAGCTCGCCACAGGTCTCTGGAAACACCATATATTTT. It translates to CASSSPQVSGNTIYF.

This rearrangement joins TRBV30 to TRBJ2-5; D call uncertain. This CDR3 spans 14 amino acids. Germline V lookup: CDR1 GTSNPN, CDR2 SVGIG (reference sequence). With 1 base removed from V and 2 bases from J, the gap between germline ends came to 11 bases. The CDR3 region is CAWSGKWVQETQYF. CDR3 sequence (DNA): TGTGCCTGGAGTGGAAAGTGGGTGCAAGAGACCCAGTACTTC.

This chain joins TRBV30 and TRBJ2-5; unclear D gene. This CDR3 has 12 residues. Looked up from germline, CDR1 is GTSNPN and CDR2 is SVGIG (reference sequence). Trimming left V 4 bases short and J 4 bases short, with 10 bases between. CDR3 residues: CAWTVRRETQYF. DNA for the CDR3: TGTGCCTGGACTGTTCGACGAGAGACCCAGTACTTC.

The V and J genes are TRBV29-1 and TRBJ2-5, with no clear D. The CDR3 has 15 amino acids. CDR1 is SQVTM and CDR2 is ANQGSEA in the germline V gene. The V and J ends lost 2 bases and 2 bases respectively, with 15 bases between them. The CDR3 DNA reads as TGCAGCGTTGAACACGGGTCCGTCATTCAAGAGACCCAGTACTTC. As protein: CSVEHGSVIQETQYF.

This clonotype showed up many times. The rearrangement uses TRBV29-1 and TRBJ2-5; D remains ambiguous. The CDR3 runs 12 residues. Per the germline V gene, CDR1 is SQVTM and CDR2 is ANQGSEA. The germline V and J ends were trimmed by 7 bases and 4 bases, with 13 bases remaining between them. CDR3 DNA: TGCAGCGGATCCGGGTCTTTAGAGACCCAGTACTTC. Its translation is CSGSGSLETQYF.

This clonotype was picked up a small number of times. The chain combines TRBV9 with TRBJ1-6; D might be TRBD1 (5 bases). Germline values: CDR1 SGDLS, CDR2 YYNGEE. The CDR3 covers 14 residues. Trimming stripped 2 bases from V and 4 bases from J, with 7 bases between. The CDR3 sequence is CASSVDRYNSPLHF. CDR3 coding DNA: TGTGCCAGCAGCGTTGACAGATATAATTCACCCCTCCACTTT.

This clonotype appeared a few times. The chain uses TRBV4-1 and TRBJ1-5; D might be TRBD1 (5 bases). The length of the CDR3 is 16 residues. Trimming shortened V by 0 bases and J by 3 bases, and 12 bases separated the two germline ends. The germline gives CDR1 MGHRA, CDR2 YSYEKL. DNA of the CDR3: TGCGCCAGCAGCCAAGATGGGACGGCTTTCAATCAGCCCCAGCATTTT. Protein product: CASSQDGTAFNQPQHF.

This clonotype was seen at least ten times. This rearrangement joins TRBV29-1 to TRBJ2-5, with 11 bases fitting TRBD2. The CDR3 is made up of 17 amino acids. Germline V CDR1 and CDR2: SQVTM, ANQGSEA. The trim removed 4 bases at V and 1 base at J, leaving 11 bases unmatched. The CDR3 nucleotides read TGCAGCGTTGGGTTCGGTCGGCTAGCGGGGGGCCAAGAGACCCAGTACTTC. Protein product: CSVGFGRLAGGQETQYF.

The chain uses TRBV5-1 and TRBJ2-7; the match to TRBD1 covers 8 bases. The CDR3 is 15 residues long. Trimming removed 5 bases from V and 2 bases from J; junction bases left unmatched: 9. Germline-derived CDR1 and CDR2 are SGHRS and YFSETQ. CDR3 region: CASRTRTGITYEQYF. As DNA, the CDR3 is TGCGCCAGCAGAACCCGGACAGGGATAACCTACGAGCAGTACTTC.

This clonotype was observed at least ten times. The V and J genes are TRBV20-1 and TRBJ2-6, with D possibly being TRBD1 or TRBD2 (5 bases each). This CDR3 contains 17 residues. V dropped 0 bases and J dropped 0 bases, with 12 bases sitting between them. From germline, CDR1 is DFQATT and CDR2 SNEGSKA (reference sequence). CDR3 protein: CSARDLGESSGANVLTF. As DNA, the CDR3 is TGCAGTGCTAGAGATCTGGGGGAAAGCTCTGGGGCCAACGTCCTGACTTTC.

This clonotype has more than one count but fewer than ten. The gene calls are TRBV28 and TRBJ2-6; TRBD1 matches at 9 bases. The CDR3 length is 18 residues. Trimming removed 6 bases from V and 0 bases from J; junction bases left unmatched: 9. CDR1 MDHEN and CDR2 SYDVKM come from the germline V gene. The CDR3 bases are TGTGCCAGCAGCCCTACCGGGACAGGGTACTCTGGGGCCAACGTCCTGACTTTC. Its translation: CASSPTGTGYSGANVLTF.